This TCR beta chain emerged from a study of CD8 T cells in ankylosing spondylitis (dated by TCRdb to the late 2010s). Notes on the research overall: The study set out to find disease-linked TCR variants by profiling T cell receptor beta repertoires in ankylosing spondylitis patients and healthy donors. The full study cohort comprised 20 to 30 ankylosing spondylitis patients and roughly 110 healthy donors. Peripheral blood was sampled, and synovial fluid was also collected from ankylosing spondylitis patients. Paper-wide results and their limitations: Blood from ankylosing spondylitis patients appeared to be characterized by a TCR beta motif made up of several highly homologous amino acid variants. Some of the motif variants had been reported before in the synovial fluid and blood of reactive arthritis patients, a finding that suggests common disease-initiation mechanisms. The disease-linked clones showed a CD8+ phenotype and occurred at relatively low frequencies in peripheral blood. The disease-linked clones were reported as significantly enriched in matched synovial fluid samples from ankylosing spondylitis patients.

As encoded in the germline V gene, CDR1 is SGHRS while CDR2 is YFSETQ. V trim: 4 bases; J trim: 0 bases; unmatched bases: 4. The CDR3, cysteine through phenylalanine, is 16 amino acids long. The DNA shown is the 48-base CDR3, in frame from base 1. The instrument given in TCRdb is Illumina HiSeq 2500. Quantitative 5'-RACE with molecular barcodes was used to prepare TCR beta libraries. The authors processed their data as follows. A new computational method, built on a probabilistic model of VDJ rearrangement, was used to identify disease-linked TCR variants. The public sequencing data were trimmed at Q25 with fastp and processed into clonotypes with MiXCR by TCRdb, which kept only in-frame beta chains. Rows merge per CDR3 protein into single entries with the most common DNA and genes. V and J calls and clone size were set by TCRdb, not the authors. The sample table records some 150,000 distinct CDR3 sequences; more than 9.5% of these occur just once. The top ten clonotypes cover about 3.8% of the sample.

At least ten counts were recorded for this clonotype. Its binding antigen is unknown. The input lacks base qualities; no much larger clone sits a single base away. Sequenced: blood, either unsorted or a sorted T cell fraction (not recorded which). Recombination connected TRBV5-1 to TRBJ2-7; 13 junctional bases match TRBD2. This TCR was sampled from a female donor with ankylosing spondylitis or in good health (not recorded which). CDR3 loop: CASSTGLAGISYEQYF. The nucleotide sequence is given as TGCGCCAGCAGCACGGGACTAGCGGGGATCTCCTACGAGCAGTACTTC.